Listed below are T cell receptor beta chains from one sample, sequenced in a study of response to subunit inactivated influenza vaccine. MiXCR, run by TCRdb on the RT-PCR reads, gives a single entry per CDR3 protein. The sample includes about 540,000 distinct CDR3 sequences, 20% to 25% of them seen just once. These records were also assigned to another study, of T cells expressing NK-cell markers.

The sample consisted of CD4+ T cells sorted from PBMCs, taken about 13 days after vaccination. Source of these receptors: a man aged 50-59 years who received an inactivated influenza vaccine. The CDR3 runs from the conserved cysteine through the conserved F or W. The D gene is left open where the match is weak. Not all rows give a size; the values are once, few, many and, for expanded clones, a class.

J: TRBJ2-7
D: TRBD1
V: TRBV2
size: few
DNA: TGTGCCAGCAGTACCTTGACAGGGGGCTACGAGCAGTACTTC
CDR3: CASSTLTGGYEQYF

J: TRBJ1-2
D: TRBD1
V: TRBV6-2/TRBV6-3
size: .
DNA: TGTGCCAGCAGTTACCTACAGGGGCTCAATGGCTACACCTTC
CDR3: CASSYLQGLNGYTF

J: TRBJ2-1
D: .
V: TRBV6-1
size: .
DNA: TGTGCCAGCAGACCTACCCTGGACAACAATGAGCAGTTCTTC
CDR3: CASRPTLDNNEQFF

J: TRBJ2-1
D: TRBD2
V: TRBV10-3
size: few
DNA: TGTGCCATCAGTGAGTCTGGGGAGGGTGAGCAGTTCTTC
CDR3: CAISESGEGEQFF

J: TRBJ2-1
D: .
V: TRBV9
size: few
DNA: TGTGCCAGCAGCGTAGGTGCAGGGGCCTACAATGAGCAGTTCTTC
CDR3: CASSVGAGAYNEQFF

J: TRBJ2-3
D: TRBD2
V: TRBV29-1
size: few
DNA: TGCAGCGTCCCCAGGACGGGGGGGCATGCAGATACGCAGTATTTT
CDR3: CSVPRTGGHADTQYF

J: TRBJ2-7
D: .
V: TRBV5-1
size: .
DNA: TGCGCCAGCAGCTGGGGACATTCCTACGAGCAGTACTTC
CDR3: CASSWGHSYEQYF

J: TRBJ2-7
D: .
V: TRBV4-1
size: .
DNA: TGCGCCAGCAGCCAAGATCCGAGGCGGGACGAGCAGTACTTC
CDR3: CASSQDPRRDEQYF

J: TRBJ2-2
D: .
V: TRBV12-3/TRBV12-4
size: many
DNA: TGTGCCAGCACCGGGTGGTGGGCGAACACCGGGGAGCTGTTTTTT
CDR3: CASTGWWANTGELFF

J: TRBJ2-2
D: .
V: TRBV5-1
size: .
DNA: TGCGCCAGCAGCTTGGATGAGGGACCGCACGGGGAGCTGTTTTTT
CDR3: CASSLDEGPHGELFF

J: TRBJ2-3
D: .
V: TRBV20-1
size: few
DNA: TGCAGTGCCAGGGGAGGGGCCGAAGATACGCAGTATTTT
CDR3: CSARGGAEDTQYF

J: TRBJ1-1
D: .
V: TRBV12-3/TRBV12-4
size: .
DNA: TGTGCCAGCGGACCAGAGGGACTGGGAGCTTTCTTT
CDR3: CASGPEGLGAFF

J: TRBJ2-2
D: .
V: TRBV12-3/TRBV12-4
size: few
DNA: TGTGCCAGCAGTTTTGGGGGAAGGAACACCGGGGAGCTGTTTTTT
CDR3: CASSFGGRNTGELFF

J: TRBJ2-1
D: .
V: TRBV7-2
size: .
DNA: TGTGCCAGCAGCTTAGCTGGCGGCAACTCCTACAATGAGCAGTTCTTC
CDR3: CASSLAGGNSYNEQFF

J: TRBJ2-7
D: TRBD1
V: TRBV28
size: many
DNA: TGTGCCAGCAGCCGCATGGGGACAGTATACTACGAGCAGTACTTC
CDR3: CASSRMGTVYYEQYF

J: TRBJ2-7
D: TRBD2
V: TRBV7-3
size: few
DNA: TGTGCCAGCAGCTTAAACCGTCCCGGGACTAGCGGGAAGTCCAACGAGCAGTACTTC
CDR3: CASSLNRPGTSGKSNEQYF

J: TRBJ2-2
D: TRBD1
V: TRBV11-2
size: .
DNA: TGTGCCAGCAGCGAGCGGACAGGGGGCACCGGGGAGCTGTTTTTT
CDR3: CASSERTGGTGELFF

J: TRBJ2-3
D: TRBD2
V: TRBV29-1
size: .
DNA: TGCAGCGAAAAGACCGGGGGGGATACGCAGTATTTT
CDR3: CSEKTGGDTQYF

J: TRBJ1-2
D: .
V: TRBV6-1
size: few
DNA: TGTGCCAGCAGTAGAAACGAAAAAAACTATGGCTACACCTTC
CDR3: CASSRNEKNYGYTF

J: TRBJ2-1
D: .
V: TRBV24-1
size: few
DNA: TGTGCCACCAGTGATTCTCCGGGACAAGGAGCCTACAATGAGCAGTTCTTC
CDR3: CATSDSPGQGAYNEQFF

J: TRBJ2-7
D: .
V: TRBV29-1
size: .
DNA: TGCAGCGGTGGGGCAGGGCAATACGAGCAGTACTTC
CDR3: CSGGAGQYEQYF

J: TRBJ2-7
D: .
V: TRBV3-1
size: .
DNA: TGTGCCAGCAGCCCTTTGAGGGGTTACGAGCAGTACTTC
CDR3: CASSPLRGYEQYF

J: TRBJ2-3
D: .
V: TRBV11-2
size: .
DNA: TGTGCCAGCAGCTTAAGGCGGGATACTATAGATACGCAGTATTTT
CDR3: CASSLRRDTIDTQYF

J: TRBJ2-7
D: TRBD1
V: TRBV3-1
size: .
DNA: TGTGCCAGCAGCCAAGCCCCCGGACAGGGAAGAAAGCAGTACTTC
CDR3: CASSQAPGQGRKQYF

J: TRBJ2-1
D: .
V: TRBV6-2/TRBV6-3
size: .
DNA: TGTGCCAGCAGCTACCCCCCGAGCTCCTACAATGAGCAGTTCTTC
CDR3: CASSYPPSSYNEQFF

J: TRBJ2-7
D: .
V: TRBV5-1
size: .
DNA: TGCGCCAGCAGCTTGGTCAGGGATCCGTCCTACGAGCAGTACTTC
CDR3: CASSLVRDPSYEQYF

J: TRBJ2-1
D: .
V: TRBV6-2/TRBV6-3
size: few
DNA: TGTGCCAGCAGCTTCAGGGGAAATGAGCAGTTCTTC
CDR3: CASSFRGNEQFF

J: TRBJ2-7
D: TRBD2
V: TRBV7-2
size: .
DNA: TGTGCCAGCAGCAGAGGACTAGCCGGGGCCGAGCAGTACTTC
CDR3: CASSRGLAGAEQYF

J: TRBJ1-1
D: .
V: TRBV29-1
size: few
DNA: TGCAGCGTAAAAAGAGGAGGGGCCCCTGAAGCTTTCTTT
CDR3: CSVKRGGAPEAFF

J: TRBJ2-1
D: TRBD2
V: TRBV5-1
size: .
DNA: TGCGCCAGCAGCCCTGGAAGCGGGTCTACCGGGACTAGAAACGAGCAGTTCTTC
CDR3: CASSPGSGSTGTRNEQFF

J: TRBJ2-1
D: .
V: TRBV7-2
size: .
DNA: TGTGCCAGCAGCACAGTTAGGGGGGCTGGGCATGAGCAGTTCTTC
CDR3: CASSTVRGAGHEQFF

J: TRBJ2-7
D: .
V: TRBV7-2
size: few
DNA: TGTGCCAGCAGCTTATTTGCCGGACTCTACGAGCAGTACTTC
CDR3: CASSLFAGLYEQYF

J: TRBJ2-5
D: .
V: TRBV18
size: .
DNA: TGTGCCAGCTCACCACCTATGTACCAAGAGACCCAGTACTTC
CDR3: CASSPPMYQETQYF

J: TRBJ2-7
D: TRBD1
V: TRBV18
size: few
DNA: TGTGCCAGCTCACACGACAGGGGGCTGGGCGAGCAGTACTTC
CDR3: CASSHDRGLGEQYF

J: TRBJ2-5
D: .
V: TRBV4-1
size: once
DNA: TGCGCCAGCAGCCAAGATCATCCAGCACAAGAGACCCAGTACTTC
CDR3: CASSQDHPAQETQYF

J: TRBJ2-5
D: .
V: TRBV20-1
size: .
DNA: TGCAGTGCTGGCCGCTTTACGGAACTGGAGGAGACCCAGTACTTC
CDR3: CSAGRFTELEETQYF